This T cell receptor (beta chain) was found in a study of blood T cells in healthy people across ages (dated by TCRdb to between 2014 and 2016). Regarding the research as a whole: In model experiments, roughly one uniquely barcoded TCR beta cDNA molecule per two T cells was captured by template switching. Two additional independent replicas of 1 million unique cDNA reads from the same blood draw were analyzed for two donors (one aged 18 to 29 and one aged 80 or older). Using deep sequencing normalized with unique cDNA molecular identifiers, the study measured how TCR beta repertoire diversity changes with age. Four age groups were formed from the donors: young (average roughly 15 years), middle-aged (more than 35), aged (approximately 60) and long-lived (around 82).

Libraries were constructed by 5' RACE. The data were produced on an Illumina HiSeq 2500. A second PCR of roughly 7 to 11 cycles was performed with a sample-barcoded 5' primer and a J-beta primer mix. Each TCR beta cDNA molecule received a unique molecular identifier from a template-switch 5' adaptor carrying 12 random nucleotides. Each sample yielded at least 2.5 million CDR3-containing paired-end reads. All of the RNA was converted into first-strand cDNA using the Mint cDNA synthesis kit, with a TRBC-specific oligonucleotide serving as the primer. All cDNA was treated with uracil-DNA glycosylase and then went through a first 18-cycle PCR with the universal primers M1SS and BC2_uni_R. Regarding the original processing steps: Each sample was normalized by randomly selecting 1 million high-quality reads, each carrying a distinct molecular identifier. Reads sharing molecular identifiers were discarded rather than binned into consensus sequences. MiTCR, set to a Q25 quality threshold and the strictest error-elimination algorithm, was used for CDR3 identification, clonotype clustering and error correction. Lower-bound total TCR beta diversity was estimated with a nonparametric unseen species model using Euler transformation. TCRdb reprocessed the public reads (quality trimming at Q25 with fastp, clone calling with MiXCR) and kept in-frame beta chains. Identical CDR3 protein sequences are pooled into one entry, listed with their most common genes and DNA. In this record, the V and J calls reflect TCRdb's handling and not the investigators' own analysis. A total of more than 750,000 distinct CDR3 sequences appear in this sample, around 29% of them only once. Roughly 10% of the sample is held by the ten biggest clonotypes.

Study-wide findings and limitations: Estimates of total diversity based on one million sequenced T cells were considered lower bounds and underestimates. The percentage of naive T cells measured by flow cytometry correlated strongly with observed TCR beta diversity. Compared with the aged group, the long-lived group had more naive CD4+ T cells, fewer expanded clones and increased TCR diversity, a pattern suggesting age selection. Donor CMV infection status was unknown, potentially confounding age-related changes in expanded clonotypes. Conclusive comparison of naive and antigen-experienced compartments was prevented by the profiling of bulk unsorted PBMCs. Observed TCR beta diversity per million T cells fell roughly linearly with age, and a significant reduction was already apparent by age roughly 40.

A note on this clonotype: It has no known antigen specificity. No base qualities exist here, and no much larger clone lies one base off it.

Systemically healthy Caucasian individuals from Russia, approximately 39 in total and aged about 6 to 95 years, were included as donors. Approximately 9.3 milliliters of peripheral blood were drawn from each donor into EDTA-treated Vacutainer tubes. Ficoll-Paque density-gradient centrifugation was used to isolate PBMCs, with at least 6.5 million per sample. Total RNA was extracted from PBMCs with Trizol reagent, with at least 6 micrograms obtained per sample. Naive CD45RAhigh/CD27high T cell percentages were measured by flow cytometry on a PBMC aliquot from every donor. The CDR3 goes from the cysteine to the phenylalanine over 11 residues. Here the CDR3 DNA is all that survives: 33 bases in frame from base 1. V is trimmed back by 7 bases and J by 7 bases, and the junction contains 5 bases that no gene match accounts for. CDR1 SQVTM and CDR2 ANQGSEA are derived from the germline V gene. These records were also assigned to another study, of T cells of mothers and their children. As the second publication notes: Donors were nine systemically healthy Caucasian individuals: three mothers and their six children. cDNA synthesis used all of the extracted RNA, with around 1.6 ug of RNA in each 15 ul reaction. In the second PCR, the M1S primer introduced both the sample barcodes and 2-4 random nucleotides. Over 9 million TCR beta CDR3 reads came from each mother, compared with some 3 million reads from each child. Thymic selection shapes the output of TCR recombination in a similar way in related and unrelated pairs, and inherited differences have a minor effect. Normalized repertoire overlap in related mother-child pairs was always slightly higher than in unrelated mother-child pairs, but the difference was never significant. No persistent microchimeric T cell clones were found, with a detection sensitivity of 75 to 100 clones per million clonotypes. In the study, deep NGS was used to compare the TCR beta repertoires of mothers and children, and features distinguishing related mother-child pairs from unrelated individuals were sought. Mothers averaged 40 +/- 4 years of age and children averaged roughly 12 +/- 4 years. After adapter ligation was performed with NEBNext reagents, the libraries were sequenced on an Illumina HiSeq 2000 with 100+100 nt paired-end reads. To prevent cross-contamination, the mother and child libraries were prepared a month apart and were sequenced in separate runs. For each donor, somewhere between 500,000 and 2,000,000 distinct TCR beta clonotypes were identified. Naive TCR beta clonotypes were estimated from low-frequency clonotypes matched to each donor's FACS-determined naive share, without sorting.

The sample taken for sequencing was blood. The rearranged chain carries TRBV29-1 and TRBJ1-2; a stretch of 8 junction bases matches TRBD1. The TCR was taken from a woman aged 40 to 50 in good health. CDR3 loop: CSARTGFGYTF. The DNA is TGCAGCGCTAGGACAGGGTTTGGCTACACCTTC.